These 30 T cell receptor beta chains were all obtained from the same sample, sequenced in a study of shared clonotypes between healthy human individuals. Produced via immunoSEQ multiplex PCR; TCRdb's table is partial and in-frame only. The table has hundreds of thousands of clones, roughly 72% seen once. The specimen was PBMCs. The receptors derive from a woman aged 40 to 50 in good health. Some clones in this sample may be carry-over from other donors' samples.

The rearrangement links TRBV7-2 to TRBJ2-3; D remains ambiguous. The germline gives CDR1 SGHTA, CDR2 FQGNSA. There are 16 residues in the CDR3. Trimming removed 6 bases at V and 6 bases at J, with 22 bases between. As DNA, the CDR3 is TGTGCCAGCAGTTACTTCGGCGGCACGCATGGGGATACGCAGTATTTT. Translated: CASSYFGGTHGDTQYF.

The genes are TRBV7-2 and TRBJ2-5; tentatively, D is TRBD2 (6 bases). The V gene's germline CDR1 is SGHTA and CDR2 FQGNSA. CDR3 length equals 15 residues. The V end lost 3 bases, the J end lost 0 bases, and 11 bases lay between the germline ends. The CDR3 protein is CASSFGGLNQETQYF. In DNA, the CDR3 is TGTGCCAGCAGCTTCGGGGGATTAAACCAAGAGACCCAGTACTTC.

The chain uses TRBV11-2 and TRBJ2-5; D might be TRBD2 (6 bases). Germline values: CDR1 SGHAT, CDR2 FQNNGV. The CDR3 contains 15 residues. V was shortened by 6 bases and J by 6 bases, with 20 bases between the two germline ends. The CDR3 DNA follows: TGTGCCAGCAGGCCCTTTCTCCGGGACTCCAAGACCCAGTACTTC. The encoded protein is CASRPFLRDSKTQYF.

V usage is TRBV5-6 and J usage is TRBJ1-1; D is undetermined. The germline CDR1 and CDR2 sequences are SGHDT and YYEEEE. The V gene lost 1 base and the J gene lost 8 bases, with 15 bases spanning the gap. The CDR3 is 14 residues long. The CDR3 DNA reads TGTGCCAGCAGCTTGTATGGGCTTAGGGAAGAAGCTTTCTTT. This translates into CASSLYGLREEAFF.

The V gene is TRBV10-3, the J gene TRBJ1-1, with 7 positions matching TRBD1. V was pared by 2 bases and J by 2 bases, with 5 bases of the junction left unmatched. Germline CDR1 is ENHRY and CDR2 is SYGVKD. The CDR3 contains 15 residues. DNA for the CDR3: TGTGCCATCAGTGAGGGCAGGGGGTCCAACACTGAAGCTTTCTTT. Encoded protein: CAISEGRGSNTEAFF.

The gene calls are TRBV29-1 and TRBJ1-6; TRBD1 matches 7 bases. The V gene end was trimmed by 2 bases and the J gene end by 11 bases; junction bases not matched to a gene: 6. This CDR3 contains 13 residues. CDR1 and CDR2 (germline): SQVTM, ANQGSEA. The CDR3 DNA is TGCAGCGTTGAAAGGACAGGCACCGCACCCCTCCACTTT. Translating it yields CSVERTGTAPLHF.

The CDR3 spells CASSLRRSSYNEQFF. The CDR3 region has the DNA TGTGCCAGCAGCTTACGGCGAAGCTCCTACAATGAGCAGTTCTTC. The V and J genes are TRBV11-2 and TRBJ2-1; D gene unclear. CDR3 length equals 15 residues. Germline-derived CDR1 and CDR2 are SGHAT and FQNNGV. Trimming removed 2 bases from V and 0 bases from J, with 8 bases in between.

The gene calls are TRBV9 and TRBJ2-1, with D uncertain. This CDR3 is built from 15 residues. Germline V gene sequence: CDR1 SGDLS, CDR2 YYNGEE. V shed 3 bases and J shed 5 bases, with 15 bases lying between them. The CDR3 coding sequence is TGTGCCAGCAGCGCGGGTGGCGGAAATAACAATGAGCAGTTCTTC. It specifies CASSAGGGNNNEQFF.

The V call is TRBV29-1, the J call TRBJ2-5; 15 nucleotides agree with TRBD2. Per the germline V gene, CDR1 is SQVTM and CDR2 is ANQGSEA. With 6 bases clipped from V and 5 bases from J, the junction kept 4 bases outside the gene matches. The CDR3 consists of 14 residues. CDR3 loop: CSVGTSGRYETQYF. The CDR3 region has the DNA TGCAGCGTCGGGACTAGCGGGAGGTACGAGACCCAGTACTTC.

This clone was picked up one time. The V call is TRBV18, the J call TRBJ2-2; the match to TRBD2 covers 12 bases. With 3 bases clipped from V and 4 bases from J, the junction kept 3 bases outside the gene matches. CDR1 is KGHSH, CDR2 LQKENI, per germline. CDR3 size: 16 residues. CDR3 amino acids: CASSPASGRATGELFF. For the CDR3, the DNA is TGTGCCAGCTCACCCGCTAGCGGGAGGGCCACCGGGGAGCTGTTTTTT.

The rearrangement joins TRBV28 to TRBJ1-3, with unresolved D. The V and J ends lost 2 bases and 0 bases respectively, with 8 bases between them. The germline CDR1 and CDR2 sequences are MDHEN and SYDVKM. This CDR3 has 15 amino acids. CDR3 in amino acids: CASSLNGISGNTIYF. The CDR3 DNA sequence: TGTGCCAGCAGTTTAAACGGAATCTCTGGAAACACCATATATTTT. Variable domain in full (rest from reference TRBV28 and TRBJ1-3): DVKVTQSSRYLVKRTGEKVFLECVQDMDHENMFWYRQDPGLGLRLIYFSYDVKMKEKGDIPEGYSVSREKKERFSLILESASTNQTSMYLCASSLNGISGNTIYFGEGSWLTVV.

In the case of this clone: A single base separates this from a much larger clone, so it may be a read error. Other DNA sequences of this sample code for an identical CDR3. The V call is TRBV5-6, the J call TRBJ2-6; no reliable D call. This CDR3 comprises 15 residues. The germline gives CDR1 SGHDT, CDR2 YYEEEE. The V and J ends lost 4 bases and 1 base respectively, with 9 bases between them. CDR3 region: CASSLRGSGANVLTF. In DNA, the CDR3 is TGTGCCAGCAGCCTCCGAGGTTCTGGGGCCAACGTCCTGACTTTC.

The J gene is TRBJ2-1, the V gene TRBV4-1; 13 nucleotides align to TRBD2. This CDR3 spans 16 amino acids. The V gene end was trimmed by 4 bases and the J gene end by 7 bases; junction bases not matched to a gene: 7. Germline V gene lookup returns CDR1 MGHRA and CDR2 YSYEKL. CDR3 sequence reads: CASSPTSGRAGNEQFF. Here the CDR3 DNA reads TGCGCCAGCAGCCCTACTAGCGGGAGGGCCGGGAATGAGCAGTTCTTC.

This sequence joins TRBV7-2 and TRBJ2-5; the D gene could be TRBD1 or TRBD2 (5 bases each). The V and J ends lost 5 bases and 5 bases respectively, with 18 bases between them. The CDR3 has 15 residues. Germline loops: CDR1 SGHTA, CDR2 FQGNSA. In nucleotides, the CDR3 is TGTGCCAGCAGCCCCACGGGGCGTATCGGGGAGACCCAGTACTTC. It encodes CASSPTGRIGETQYF.

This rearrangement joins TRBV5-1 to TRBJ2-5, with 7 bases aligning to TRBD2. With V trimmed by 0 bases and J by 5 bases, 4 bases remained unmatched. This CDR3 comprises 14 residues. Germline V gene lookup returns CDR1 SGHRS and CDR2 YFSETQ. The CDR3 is CASSLVAGDETQYF. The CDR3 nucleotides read TGCGCCAGCAGCTTGGTTGCGGGAGACGAGACCCAGTACTTC. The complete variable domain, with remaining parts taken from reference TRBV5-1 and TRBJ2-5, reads KAGVTQTPRYLIKTRGQQVTLSCSPISGHRSVSWYQQTPGQGLQFLFEYFSETQRNKGNFPGRFSGRQFSNSRSEMNVSTLELGDSALYLCASSLVAGDETQYFGPGTRLLVL.

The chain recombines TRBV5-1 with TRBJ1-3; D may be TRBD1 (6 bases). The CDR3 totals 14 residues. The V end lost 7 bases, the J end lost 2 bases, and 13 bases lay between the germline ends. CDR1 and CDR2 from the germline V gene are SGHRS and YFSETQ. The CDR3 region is CASSNGGPGNTIYF. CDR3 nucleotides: TGCGCCAGCTCGAATGGGGGGCCTGGAAACACCATATATTTT.

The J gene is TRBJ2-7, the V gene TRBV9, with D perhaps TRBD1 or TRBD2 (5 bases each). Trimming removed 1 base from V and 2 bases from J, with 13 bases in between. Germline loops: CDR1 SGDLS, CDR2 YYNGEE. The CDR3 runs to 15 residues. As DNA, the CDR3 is TGTGCCAGCAGCGTAAGCTCCGGGGCCCCCTACGAGCAGTACTTC. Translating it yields CASSVSSGAPYEQYF.

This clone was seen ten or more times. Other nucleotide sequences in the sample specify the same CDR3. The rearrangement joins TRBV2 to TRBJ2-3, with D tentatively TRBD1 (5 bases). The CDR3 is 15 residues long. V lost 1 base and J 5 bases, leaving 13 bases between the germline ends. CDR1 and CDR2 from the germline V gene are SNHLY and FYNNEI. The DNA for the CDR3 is TGTGCCAGCAGTGAAGAGGGGCAGGGTGGAGATACGCAGTATTTT. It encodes CASSEEGQGGDTQYF.

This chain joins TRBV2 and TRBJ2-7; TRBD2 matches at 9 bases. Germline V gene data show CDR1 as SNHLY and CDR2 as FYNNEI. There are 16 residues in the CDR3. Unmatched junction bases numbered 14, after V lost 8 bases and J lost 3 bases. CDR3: CASAAGLALTLYEQYF. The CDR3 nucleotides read TGTGCCAGCGCGGCGGGACTAGCCCTCACTCTCTACGAGCAGTACTTC.

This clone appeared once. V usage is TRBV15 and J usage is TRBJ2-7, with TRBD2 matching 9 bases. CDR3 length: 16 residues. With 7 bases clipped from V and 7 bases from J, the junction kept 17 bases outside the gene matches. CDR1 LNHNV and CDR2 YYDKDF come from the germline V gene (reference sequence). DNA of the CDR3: TGTGCCACCACCCCTGGTTGGCGGGAGGGCCGGGATGAGCAGTACTTC. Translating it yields CATTPGWREGRDEQYF.

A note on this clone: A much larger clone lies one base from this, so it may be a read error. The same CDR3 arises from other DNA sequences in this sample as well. CDR3 nucleotide sequence: TGTGCCATCAGGGGCGGCTCCTACGAGCAGTACTTC. Protein product: CAIRGGSYEQYF. The J gene is TRBJ2-7, the V gene TRBV10-3; no definite D call. CDR1 ENHRY and CDR2 SYGVKD come from the germline V gene. V was cut by 6 bases and J by 0 bases, with 6 bases left in between. The CDR3 has 12 residues.

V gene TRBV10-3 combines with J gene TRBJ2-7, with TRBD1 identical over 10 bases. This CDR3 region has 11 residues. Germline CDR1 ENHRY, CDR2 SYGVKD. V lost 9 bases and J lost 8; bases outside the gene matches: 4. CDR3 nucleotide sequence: TGTGCCATAGGACAGGGGGATAAGCAGTACTTC. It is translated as CAIGQGDKQYF.

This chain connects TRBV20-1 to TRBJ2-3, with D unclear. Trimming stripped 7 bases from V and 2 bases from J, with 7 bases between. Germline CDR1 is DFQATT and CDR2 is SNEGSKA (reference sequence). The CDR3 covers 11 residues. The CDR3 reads CSGQYTDTQYF. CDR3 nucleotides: TGCAGTGGACAATACACAGATACGCAGTATTTT.

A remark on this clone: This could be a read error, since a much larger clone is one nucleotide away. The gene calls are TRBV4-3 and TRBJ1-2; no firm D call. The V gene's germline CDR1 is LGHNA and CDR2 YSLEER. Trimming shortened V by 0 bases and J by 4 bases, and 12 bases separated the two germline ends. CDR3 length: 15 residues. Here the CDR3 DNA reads TGCGCCAGCAGCCAAGAGAGGGCAGGAGTCTATGGCTACACCTTC. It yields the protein CASSQERAGVYGYTF.

The CDR3 here is CASSFASGRGTDTQYF. As DNA, the CDR3 is TGTGCCAGCAGTTTTGCTAGCGGGAGGGGGACAGATACGCAGTATTTT. V is TRBV27 and J is TRBJ2-3, with 12 nucleotides matching TRBD2. Germline V gene lookup returns CDR1 MNHEY and CDR2 SMNVEV (reference sequence). This CDR3 has 16 amino acids. J gave up 3 bases and V 3 bases, and 4 bases lay outside the gene matches.

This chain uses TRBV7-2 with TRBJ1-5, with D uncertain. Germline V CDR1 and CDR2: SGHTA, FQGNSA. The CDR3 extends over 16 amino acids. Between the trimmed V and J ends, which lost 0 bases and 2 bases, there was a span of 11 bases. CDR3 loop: CASSLARGRGNQPQHF. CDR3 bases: TGTGCCAGCAGCTTAGCGAGAGGGCGAGGCAATCAGCCCCAGCATTTT.

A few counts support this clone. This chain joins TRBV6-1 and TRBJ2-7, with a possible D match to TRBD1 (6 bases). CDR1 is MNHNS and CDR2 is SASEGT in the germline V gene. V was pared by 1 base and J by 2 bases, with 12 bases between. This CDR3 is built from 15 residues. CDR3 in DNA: TGTGCCAGCAGTGAAGTAAGGACAGACCCCTACGAGCAGTACTTC. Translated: CASSEVRTDPYEQYF.

The CDR3 nucleotides read TGTGCCAGTAGCCTACAGGGAGAGACTAACTATGGCTACACCTTC. Amino acid sequence: CASSLQGETNYGYTF. The genes are TRBV19 and TRBJ1-2, with D possibly TRBD1 on 6 matching bases. V shed 6 bases and J shed 0 bases, with 14 bases lying between them. The CDR3 is 15 residues long. In germline, CDR1 is LNHDA, CDR2 SQIVND (reference sequence).

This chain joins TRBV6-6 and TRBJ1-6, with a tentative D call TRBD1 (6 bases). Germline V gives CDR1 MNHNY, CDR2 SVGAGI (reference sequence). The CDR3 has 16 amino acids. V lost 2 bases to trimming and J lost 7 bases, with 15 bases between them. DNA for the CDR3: TGTGCCAGCAGTTACGCTCTTGGGGGGCGGAATTCACCCCTCCACTTT. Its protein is CASSYALGGRNSPLHF.

The CDR3 spells CASSLDGPRVANEKLFF. CDR3 DNA sequence: TGTGCCAGCAGCTTAGATGGGCCCAGGGTGGCTAATGAAAAACTGTTTTTT. The chain joins TRBV7-9 to TRBJ1-4; tentatively, D is TRBD1 (5 bases). V was cut by 1 base and J by 3 bases, with 15 bases left in between. This CDR3 comprises 17 residues. Germline CDR1 and CDR2: SEHNR and FQNEAQ (reference sequence).